This record concerns one T cell receptor (beta chain) sequence. No antigen is known for it. No clone much larger than this one lies a single base away; base qualities are absent. The data derive from a study of blood T cell repertoires in COVID-19 (dated by TCRdb to the early 2020s). For the wider study: Samples from collaborators originated in the United States, Italy and Spain and spanned both the acute and convalescent phases of COVID-19. Where HLA class I and class II types were available, the types were taken from metadata supplied by the sample provider, not from assay-based typing. The material from the prospective study consisted of cDNA or gDNA derived from T cells, B-cell-depleted T cells, or PBMCs. Deeply sampled blood TCRbeta repertoires from subjects exposed to, actively infected with, or recovered from COVID-19 were included in the dataset. Samples were obtained from the ongoing ImmuneRACE study (first 160 participants) and from approximately 1,200 subjects provided by 6 global collaborators. Nearly every sample came with metadata listing a de-identified subject ID, COVID-19 status, age in years and sex. The repertoires were released in a freely available public database intended as a resource for research on the immune response to SARS-CoV-2. The paper's findings and limits, for the study overall: The quantity of clinical and demographic metadata differed by source and by participant and was supplied without curation.

One collaborating source in Seattle enrolled patients during active infection and followed them longitudinally through the course of disease. Each collaborating institution followed its own protocols to collect whole blood in K2EDTA tubes. For TCRbeta analysis, collaborators shipped samples as frozen whole blood, isolated PBMCs, or DNA extracted from either of those sample types. The junction carries 9 bases between V and J, which are trimmed by 0 bases and 6 bases respectively. Via the germline V gene, CDR1 is LGHNA and CDR2 YSLEER. Inclusive of the bounding cysteine and phenylalanine, the CDR3 is 14 residues long. CDR3 DNA only is kept here, 42 bases in frame from base 1. The immunoSEQ Assay, a bias-controlled multiplex PCR, was used to amplify TCRbeta CDR3 regions from genomic DNA. As for the authors' bioinformatics: Within the assay, amplification of reference gene primers was used to estimate how many nucleated cells each sample contained. To quantify the absolute abundance of each unique TCRbeta CDR3 rearrangement, sequence reads were collapsed and filtered. Productive Simpson clonality was computed per sample as the square root of Simpson's diversity index over productive rearrangements. The clones in this table, taken by TCRdb from immuneACCESS, are in-frame only. Not every clone is retained; where verified, under half of the shortfall comes from an unresolved V gene, and the cause of the rest is unknown. V and J calls and clone size are copied from that table; D and trimming were computed from the DNA. The sample yields under 450,000 clones; around nine tenths were counted once. Clones ranked in the top ten supply roughly 1.4% of the sample.

This TCR came from a woman in her 40s with COVID-19, enrolled during active disease. This receptor chain uses TRBV4-3 and TRBJ2-1; TRBD2 is a weak D gene call, 6 bases matching. Sequenced input: peripheral blood. The CDR3 region reads CASSQDSGPNEQFF. The sequenced DNA: TGCGCCAGCAGCCAAGATAGCGGTCCCAATGAGCAGTTCTTC.